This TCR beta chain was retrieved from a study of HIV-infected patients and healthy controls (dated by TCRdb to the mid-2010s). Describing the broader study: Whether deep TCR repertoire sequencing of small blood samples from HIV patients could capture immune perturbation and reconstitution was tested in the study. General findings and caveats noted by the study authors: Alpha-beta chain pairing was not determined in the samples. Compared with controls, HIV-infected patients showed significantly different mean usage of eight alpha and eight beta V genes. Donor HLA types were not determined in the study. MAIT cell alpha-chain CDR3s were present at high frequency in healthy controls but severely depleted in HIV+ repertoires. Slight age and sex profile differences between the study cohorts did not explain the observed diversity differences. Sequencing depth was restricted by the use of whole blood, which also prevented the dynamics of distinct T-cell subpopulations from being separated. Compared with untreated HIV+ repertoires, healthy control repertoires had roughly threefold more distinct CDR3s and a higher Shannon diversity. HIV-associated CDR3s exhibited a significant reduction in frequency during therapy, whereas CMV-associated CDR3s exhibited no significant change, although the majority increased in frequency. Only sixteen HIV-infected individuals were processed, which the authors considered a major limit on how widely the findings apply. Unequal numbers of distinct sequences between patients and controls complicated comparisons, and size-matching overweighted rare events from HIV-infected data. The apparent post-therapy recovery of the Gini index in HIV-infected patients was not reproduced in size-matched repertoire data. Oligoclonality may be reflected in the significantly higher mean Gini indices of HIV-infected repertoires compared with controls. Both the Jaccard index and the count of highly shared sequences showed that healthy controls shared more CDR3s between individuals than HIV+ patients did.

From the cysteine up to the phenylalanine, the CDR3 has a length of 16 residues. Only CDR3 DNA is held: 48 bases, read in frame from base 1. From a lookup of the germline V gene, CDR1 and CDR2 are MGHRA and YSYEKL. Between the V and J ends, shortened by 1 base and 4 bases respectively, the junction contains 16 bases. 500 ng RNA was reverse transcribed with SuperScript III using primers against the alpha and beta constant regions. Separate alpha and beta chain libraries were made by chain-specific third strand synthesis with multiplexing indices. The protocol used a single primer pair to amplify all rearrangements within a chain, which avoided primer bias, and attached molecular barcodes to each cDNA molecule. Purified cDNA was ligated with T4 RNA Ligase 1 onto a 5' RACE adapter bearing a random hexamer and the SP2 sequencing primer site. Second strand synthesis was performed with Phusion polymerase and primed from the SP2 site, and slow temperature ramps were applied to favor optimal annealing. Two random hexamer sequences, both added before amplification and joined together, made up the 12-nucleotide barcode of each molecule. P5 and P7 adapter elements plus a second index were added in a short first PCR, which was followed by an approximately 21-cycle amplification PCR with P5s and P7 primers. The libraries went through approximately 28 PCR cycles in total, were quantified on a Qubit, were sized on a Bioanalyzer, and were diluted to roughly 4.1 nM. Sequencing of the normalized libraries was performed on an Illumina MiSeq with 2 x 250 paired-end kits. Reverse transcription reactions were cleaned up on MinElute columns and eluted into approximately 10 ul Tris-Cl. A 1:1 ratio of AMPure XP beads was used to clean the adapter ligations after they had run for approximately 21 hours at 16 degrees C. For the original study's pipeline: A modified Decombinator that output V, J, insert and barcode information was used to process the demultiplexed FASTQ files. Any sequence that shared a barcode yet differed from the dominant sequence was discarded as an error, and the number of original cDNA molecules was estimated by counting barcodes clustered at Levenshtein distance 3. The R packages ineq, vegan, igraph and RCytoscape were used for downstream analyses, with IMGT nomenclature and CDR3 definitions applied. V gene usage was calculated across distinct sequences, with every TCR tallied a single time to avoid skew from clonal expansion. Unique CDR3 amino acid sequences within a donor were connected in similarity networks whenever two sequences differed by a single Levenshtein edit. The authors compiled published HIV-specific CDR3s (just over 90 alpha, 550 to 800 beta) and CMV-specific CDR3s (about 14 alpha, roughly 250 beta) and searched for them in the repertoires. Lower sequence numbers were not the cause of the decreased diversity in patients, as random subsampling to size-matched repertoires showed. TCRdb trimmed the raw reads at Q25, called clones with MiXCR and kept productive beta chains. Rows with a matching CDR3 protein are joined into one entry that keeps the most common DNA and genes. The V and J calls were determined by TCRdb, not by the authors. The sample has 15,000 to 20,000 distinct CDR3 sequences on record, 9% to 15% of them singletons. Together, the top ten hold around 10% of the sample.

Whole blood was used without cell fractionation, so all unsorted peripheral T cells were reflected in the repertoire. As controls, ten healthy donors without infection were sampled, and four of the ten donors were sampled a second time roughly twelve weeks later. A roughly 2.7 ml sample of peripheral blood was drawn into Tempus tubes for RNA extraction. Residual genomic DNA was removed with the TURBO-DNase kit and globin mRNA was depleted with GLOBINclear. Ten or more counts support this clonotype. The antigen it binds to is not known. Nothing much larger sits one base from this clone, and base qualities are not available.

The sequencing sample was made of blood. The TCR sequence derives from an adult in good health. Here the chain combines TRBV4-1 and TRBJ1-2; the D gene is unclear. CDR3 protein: CASSQAETTGFYGYTF. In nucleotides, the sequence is TGCGCCAGCAGCCAAGCCGAAACGACGGGTTTCTATGGCTACACCTTC.